A selection of T cell receptor beta chains follows, all from one sample in a study of T-cell reconstitution after alpha-beta-depleted transplantation in children. Each CDR3 protein gets one entry after TCRdb re-called the PCR reads with MiXCR. Found here are about 600,000 distinct CDR3 sequences, 13% of them singletons; the top ten hold approximately 2.1%. The sample in question was PBMCs, mostly from graft donor cells, obtained 360 days after TCRalphabeta/CD19-depleted stem cell transplant. These receptors were collected from a male patient between 10 and 17 years old who had a stem cell transplant for acute myeloid leukemia, so the T cells may come from the graft donor. Both conserved end residues are part of each CDR3. A D gene is named only where the DNA matches it firmly. Part of the rows lack a size; the others show once, few, many or a class for expanded clones.

clone_size d_call j_call v_call cdr3_nt cdr3_aa
- TRBD2 TRBJ2-5 TRBV19 TGTGCCAGTAGTATAGGGGACTATCGGGAGACCCAGTACTTC CASSIGDYRETQYF
- TRBD2 TRBJ2-1 TRBV28 TGTGCCAGCAGTCCTCCCAGCGGGAGGGCCCATGAGCAGTTCTTC CASSPPSGRAHEQFF
- TRBD1 TRBJ2-7 TRBV12-3/TRBV12-4 TGTGCCAGCAGTGGTCCCGGGACAGGGGGCCTCTCCTACGAGCAGTACTTC CASSGPGTGGLSYEQYF
- TRBD2 TRBJ2-3 TRBV18 TGTGCCAGCTCACCACTAGCGGGAGTTCCAGATACGCAGTATTTT CASSPLAGVPDTQYF
few TRBD2 TRBJ2-3 TRBV4-3 TGCGCCAGCAGCCAAGATGGAGGCCTGGGACTATCATCGCCAACTTATACGCAGTATTTT CASSQDGGLGLSSPTYTQYF
- - TRBJ2-2 TRBV27 TGTGCCAGCAGTTTAACCGGGGAGAAAGGTTTGGACACCGGGGAGCTGTTTTTT CASSLTGEKGLDTGELFF
- TRBD1 TRBJ2-3 TRBV20-1 TGCAGTGCCCCTGGACAGGTCGGCCATACGCAGTATTTT CSAPGQVGHTQYF
- - TRBJ2-2 TRBV6-1 TGTGCCAGCAGCCTATTTTACGTTGGCAAAAGCAGGACCGGGGAGCTGTTTTTT CASSLFYVGKSRTGELFF
many TRBD2 TRBJ2-7 TRBV7-9 TGTGCCAGCAGCTCCAGCGGGAGGGAGGGCGACGAGCAGTACTTC CASSSSGREGDEQYF
many - TRBJ2-5 TRBV10-3 TGTGCCATCAGTGAGCGCAAGGAGACCCAGTACTTC CAISERKETQYF
- TRBD1 TRBJ1-5 TRBV2 TGTGCCAGCAGAAGACAGGGCGCACTAATCAGCCCCCAGCATTTT CASRRQGALISPQHF
many - TRBJ1-4 TRBV29-1 TGCAGCGTTGAAGATCCGGGGGCAAGGGAAAAACTGTTTTTT CSVEDPGAREKLFF
many TRBD2 TRBJ2-3 TRBV20-1 TGCAGTGCTAAGCCGGGACTAGCGGTTTATACGCAGTATTTT CSAKPGLAVYTQYF
- - TRBJ2-2 TRBV5-1 TGCGCCAGCAGCTTGATCCGCGGGAACACCGGGGAGCTGTTTTTT CASSLIRGNTGELFF
few TRBD2 TRBJ2-1 TRBV7-2 TGTGCCAGCAGCTTAAGGGCTAGCGGGAGGGTGTCCTACAATGAGCAGTTCTTC CASSLRASGRVSYNEQFF
few - TRBJ1-4 TRBV20-1 TGCAGTGCCCCATCGGAGATAATGAAGAAACTGTTTTTT CSAPSEIMKKLFF
- TRBD2 TRBJ2-7 TRBV20-1 TGCAGTGCTAATCAGCGGGAGGGAGTCTACGAGCAGTACTTC CSANQREGVYEQYF
- TRBD2 TRBJ2-7 TRBV7-7 TGTGCTAGCAGCTTAGAACGGGAGGGAGCGGGGGAGCAGTACTTC CASSLEREGAGEQYF
many - TRBJ2-7 TRBV5-1 TGCGCCAGCAGCTTTCCAGGTGGGAACTACGAGCAGTACTTC CASSFPGGNYEQYF
few - TRBJ2-3 TRBV20-1 TGCAGTGCTAGAGATAACCCTCGGGGAACGGATACGCAGTATTTT CSARDNPRGTDTQYF
many - TRBJ2-2 TRBV5-1 TGCGCCAGCAAGGGGGGGACGAACACCGGGGAGCTGTTTTTT CASKGGTNTGELFF
few - TRBJ1-2 TRBV29-1 TGCAGCGCACCTGGGTCACCCTATGGCTACACCTTC CSAPGSPYGYTF
- - TRBJ2-7 TRBV7-2 TGTGCCAGCAGCAGTTCCCGGGACTCCCAGCAGTACTTC CASSSSRDSQQYF
few TRBD1 TRBJ1-1 TRBV20-1 TGCAGTGCTAGACCCGGGACAGGGGGCACTGAAGCTTTCTTT CSARPGTGGTEAFF
many TRBD2 TRBJ2-5 TRBV11-2 TGTGCCAGCAGCTTAAGGCTAGCGGGGTTAGAGACCCAGTACTTC CASSLRLAGLETQYF
- TRBD2 TRBJ2-7 TRBV25-1 TGTGCCAGCCAAAGGACTAGCGGTTACGAGCAGTACTTC CASQRTSGYEQYF
few - TRBJ1-4 TRBV12-3/TRBV12-4 TGTGCCAGCAGTCCGCTGCAGGCGCTTAATGAAAAACTGTTTTTT CASSPLQALNEKLFF
many TRBD1 TRBJ2-7 TRBV19 TGTGCCAGTACCCTTAGCTGGACAGGCGACTACGAGCAGTACTTC CASTLSWTGDYEQYF
- - TRBJ2-7 TRBV11-2 TGTGCCAGCAGCCCCCTCGCTACCAAAGGCTACGAGCAGTACTTC CASSPLATKGYEQYF
few - TRBJ2-7 TRBV28 TGTGCCACAAGGGCAGTTTCCTACGAGCAGTACTTC CATRAVSYEQYF
many - TRBJ1-1 TRBV29-1 TGCAGCGTTGACTATATATGGGGCAGGGTGAGAACTGGTGAAGCTTTCTTT CSVDYIWGRVRTGEAFF
many TRBD2 TRBJ2-3 TRBV9 TGTGCCAGCAGCGTACGACCGGGACTAGCGGATAACTTCCCAGATACGCAGTATTTT CASSVRPGLADNFPDTQYF
- - TRBJ2-7 TRBV4-3 TGCGCCAGCAGCTTTAAGTCAGGGCCCTACGAGCAGTACTTC CASSFKSGPYEQYF
once TRBD2 TRBJ2-1 TRBV20-1 TGCAGTGCTAGAGATAGGGCTAGCGGTCCCTACAATGAGCAGTTCTTC CSARDRASGPYNEQFF
many - TRBJ2-1 TRBV6-5 TGTGCCAGCAGTTACGAAGCAGCGAGCTCCTACAATGAGCAGTTCTTC CASSYEAASSYNEQFF
- TRBD2 TRBJ2-7 TRBV11-1 TGTGCCAGCAGCTTAACCCGCTTACTAGCGGGAGGATCCTACGAGCAGTACTTC CASSLTRLLAGGSYEQYF
many TRBD1 TRBJ2-7 TRBV20-1 TGCAGTGCAGGGGTGGCAGGGGGCTCTTACGAGCAGTACTTC CSAGVAGGSYEQYF
few - TRBJ2-1 TRBV20-1 TGCAGTGCCCTACCCGGGAGTCAGTTCTTC CSALPGSQFF
- - TRBJ1-1 TRBV30 TGTGCCTGGAAACCGTCAGGAGACCCTGAATCTTTCTTT CAWKPSGDPESFF
- TRBD2 TRBJ2-5 TRBV7-3 TGTGCCAGCAGCTCCGGCGGACTAGCGGGACGGGAGACCCAGTACTTC CASSSGGLAGRETQYF
- TRBD2 TRBJ2-6 TRBV4-2 TGTGCCAGCAGCCAAAAGCGGGATCACCGATCTGGGGCCAACGTCCTGACTTTC CASSQKRDHRSGANVLTF
many - TRBJ2-3 TRBV20-1 TGCAGTGCAATAGTTGCGACTGCGCGGGGACTCACAGATACGCAGTATTTT CSAIVATARGLTDTQYF
few TRBD1 TRBJ1-1 TRBV12-3/TRBV12-4 TGTGCCAGCAGTCTCCGGACAGGGAAAGGTACTGAAGCTTTCTTT CASSLRTGKGTEAFF
many - TRBJ2-3 TRBV6-5 TGTGCCAGCAGTTCCATATCGGGATGGGCGAGTAGCACAGATACGCAGTATTTT CASSSISGWASSTDTQYF
few - TRBJ2-2 TRBV28 TGTGCCAGCAGTTTTCCAAGTCTAAGGACTCATACGAACACCGGGGAGCTGTTTTTT CASSFPSLRTHTNTGELFF
- TRBD1 TRBJ1-1 TRBV7-6 TGTGCCAGCAGCTTATCTAGGGGGCCGAACACTGAAGCTTTCTTT CASSLSRGPNTEAFF
many - TRBJ2-6 TRBV10-3 TGTGCCATCAGTGATTCGGGGTCGAGCGGGGCCAACGTCCTGACTTTC CAISDSGSSGANVLTF
- - TRBJ2-7 TRBV6-5 TGTGCCAGCAGTTACTCACGCGGAAGGGGGGTCTTATACGAGCAGTACTTC CASSYSRGRGVLYEQYF
- - TRBJ2-3 TRBV5-5 TGTGCCAGCAGCCTCACTAGGTATGCAGATACGCTGTATTTT CASSLTRYADTLYF
few TRBD2 TRBJ2-1 TRBV6-2/TRBV6-3 TGTGCCAGCGGACTAGCCCCAAGCTCCTACAATGAGCAGTTCTTC CASGLAPSSYNEQFF
- TRBD2 TRBJ2-3 TRBV9 TGTGCCAGCGGCCCTTTAGCGGGGGTAAACACAGATACGCAGTATTTT CASGPLAGVNTDTQYF
many TRBD1 TRBJ2-1 TRBV6-2/TRBV6-3 TGTGCCAGCACCCGACAGGGGGTCGGCAATGAGCAGTTCTTC CASTRQGVGNEQFF